This TCR beta chain is from a study of T cells in localized non-small cell lung cancer. CDR3 length: 13 residues. Germline V gene lookup returns CDR1 SGHVS and CDR2 FQNEAQ. V lost 2 bases and J 4 bases, leaving 8 bases between the germline ends. Generated by immunoSEQ multiplex PCR, the TCRdb table keeps only in-frame clones and is missing some. The sample lists more than 45,000 clones; about 88% were seen once. This sequence was found in a man aged 35 to 70 with stage II lung adenocarcinoma. The specimen was PBMCs, collected before any cancer treatment. This chain connects TRBV7-8 to TRBJ1-2; tentative D call: TRBD1 (6 bases). Here the CDR3 reads CASSLQGSYGYTF. CDR3 sequence (DNA): TGTGCCAGCAGCTTACAGGGGAGCTATGGCTACACCTTC.